The T cell receptor (beta chain) under discussion was sequenced for a study of blood T cell repertoires in COVID-19. The method was immunoSEQ multiplex PCR; TCRdb's version includes in-frame clones alone and lacks a portion of them. The sample contains just over 150,000 clones, 75% to 90% of which appear only once. The germline CDR1 and CDR2 sequences are SGHTA and FQGNSA. The CDR3 loop spans 13 amino acids. V was clipped by 5 bases and J by 7 bases; unmatched bases: 7. The chain carries TRBV7-2 and TRBJ1-1, with TRBD1 matching 7 bases. The sequenced sample consisted of peripheral blood. This receptor was identified in a woman aged 40 to 50 with acute or convalescent COVID-19. The CDR3 sequence: CASSGDSGIEAFF. In DNA form, the CDR3 reads TGTGCCAGCAGCGGGGACAGCGGAATTGAAGCTTTCTTT.